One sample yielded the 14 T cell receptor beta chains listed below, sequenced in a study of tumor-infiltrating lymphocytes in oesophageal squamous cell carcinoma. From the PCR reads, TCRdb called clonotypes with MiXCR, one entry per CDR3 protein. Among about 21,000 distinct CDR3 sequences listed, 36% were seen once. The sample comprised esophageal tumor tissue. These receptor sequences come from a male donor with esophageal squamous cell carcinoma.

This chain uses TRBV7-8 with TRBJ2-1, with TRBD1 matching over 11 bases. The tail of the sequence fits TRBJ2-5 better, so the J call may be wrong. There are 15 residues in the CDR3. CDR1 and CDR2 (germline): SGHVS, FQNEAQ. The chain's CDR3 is CASSEGQGASETQYF. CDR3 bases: TGTGCCAGCAGCGAAGGACAGGGGGCTTCAGAGACCCAGTACTTC.

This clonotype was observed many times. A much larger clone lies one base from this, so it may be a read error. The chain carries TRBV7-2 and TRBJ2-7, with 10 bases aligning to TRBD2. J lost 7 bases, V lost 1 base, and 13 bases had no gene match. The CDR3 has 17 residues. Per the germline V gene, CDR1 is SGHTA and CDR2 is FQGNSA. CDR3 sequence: CASSLGAGGRHHNEQYF. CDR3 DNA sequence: TGTGCCAGCAGCTTAGGAGCGGGAGGGCGCCATCACAATGAGCAGTACTTC. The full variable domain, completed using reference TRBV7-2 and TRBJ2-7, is GAGVSQSPSNKVTEKGKDVELRCDPISGHTALYWYRQSLGQGLEFLIYFQGNSAPDKSGLPSDRFSAERTGGSVSTLTIQRTQQEDSAVYLCASSLGAGGRHHNEQYFGPGTRLTVT.

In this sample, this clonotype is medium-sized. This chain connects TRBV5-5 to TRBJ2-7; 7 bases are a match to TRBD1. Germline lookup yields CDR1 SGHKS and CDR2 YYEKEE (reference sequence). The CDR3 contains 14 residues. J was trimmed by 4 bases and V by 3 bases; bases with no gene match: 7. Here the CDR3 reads CASSSVGGYYEQYF. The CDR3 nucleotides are TGTGCCAGCAGCTCGGTAGGGGGCTATTACGAGCAGTACTTC.

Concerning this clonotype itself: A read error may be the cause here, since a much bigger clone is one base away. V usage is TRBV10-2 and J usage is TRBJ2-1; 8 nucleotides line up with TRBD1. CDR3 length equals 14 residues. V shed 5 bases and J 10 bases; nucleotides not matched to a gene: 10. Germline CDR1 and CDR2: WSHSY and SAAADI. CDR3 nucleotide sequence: TGCGCCAGCAGTCGACAGGGGTTAATCGGCGAGCAGTTCTTC. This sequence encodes CASSRQGLIGEQFF.

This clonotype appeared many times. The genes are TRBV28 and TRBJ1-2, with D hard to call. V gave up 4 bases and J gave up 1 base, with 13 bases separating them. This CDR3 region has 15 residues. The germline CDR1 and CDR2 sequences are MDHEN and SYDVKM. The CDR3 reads CASSSPSGNNYGYTF. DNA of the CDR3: TGTGCCAGCAGTTCACCCTCCGGGAATAACTATGGCTACACCTTC.

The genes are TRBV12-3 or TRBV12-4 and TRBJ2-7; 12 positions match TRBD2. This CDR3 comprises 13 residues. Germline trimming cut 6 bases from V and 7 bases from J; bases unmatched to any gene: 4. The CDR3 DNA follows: TGTGCCAGCAGAAGACTAGCGGGAGATGAGCAGTACTTC. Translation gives CASRRLAGDEQYF.

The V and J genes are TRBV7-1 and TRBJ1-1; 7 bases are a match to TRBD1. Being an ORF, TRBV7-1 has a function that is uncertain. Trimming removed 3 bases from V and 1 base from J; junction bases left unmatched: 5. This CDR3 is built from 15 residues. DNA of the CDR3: TGTGCCAGCAGCTCTGGGGACAGTGCGAACACTGAAGCTTTCTTT. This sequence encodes CASSSGDSANTEAFF.

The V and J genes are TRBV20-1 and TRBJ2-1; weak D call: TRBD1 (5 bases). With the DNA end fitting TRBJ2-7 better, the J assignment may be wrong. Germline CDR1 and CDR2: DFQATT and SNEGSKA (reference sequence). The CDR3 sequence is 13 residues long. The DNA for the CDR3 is TGCAGTGCTCCGTTGGGGCCAATGGGAGAGCAGTACTTC. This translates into CSAPLGPMGEQYF.

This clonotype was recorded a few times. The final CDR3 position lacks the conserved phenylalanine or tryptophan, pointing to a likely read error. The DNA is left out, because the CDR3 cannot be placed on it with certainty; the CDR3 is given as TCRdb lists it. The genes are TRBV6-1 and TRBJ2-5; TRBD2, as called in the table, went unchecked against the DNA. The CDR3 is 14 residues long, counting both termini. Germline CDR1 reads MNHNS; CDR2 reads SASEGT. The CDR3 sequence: CASHYDSSPLHFGN.

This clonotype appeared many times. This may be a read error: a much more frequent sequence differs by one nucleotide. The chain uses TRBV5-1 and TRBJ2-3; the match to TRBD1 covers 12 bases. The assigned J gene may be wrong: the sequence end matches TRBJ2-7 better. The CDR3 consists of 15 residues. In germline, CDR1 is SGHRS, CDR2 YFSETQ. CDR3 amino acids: CASSFGTGGYDEQYF. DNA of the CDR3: TGCGCCAGCAGCTTTGGGACAGGGGGCTACGATGAGCAGTACTTC.

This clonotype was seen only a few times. For the CDR3, the DNA is TGTGCCAGTGCTAGCGGGACAGGGTCCTACGAGCAGTACTTC. Amino acids: CASASGTGSYEQYF. The rearrangement links TRBV19 to TRBJ2-7; perhaps D is TRBD1 or TRBD2 (9 bases each). Germline V gives CDR1 LNHDA, CDR2 SQIVND (reference sequence). The CDR3 runs to 14 residues. V lost 8 bases, J lost 1 base, and 15 bases lay in between.

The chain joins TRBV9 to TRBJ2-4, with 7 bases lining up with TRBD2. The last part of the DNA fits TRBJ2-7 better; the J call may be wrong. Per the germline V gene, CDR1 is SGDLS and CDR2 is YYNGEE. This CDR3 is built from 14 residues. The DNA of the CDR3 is TGTGCCAGCACCCCCGGACTAGGCCCCTACGAGCAGTACTTC. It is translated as CASTPGLGPYEQYF.

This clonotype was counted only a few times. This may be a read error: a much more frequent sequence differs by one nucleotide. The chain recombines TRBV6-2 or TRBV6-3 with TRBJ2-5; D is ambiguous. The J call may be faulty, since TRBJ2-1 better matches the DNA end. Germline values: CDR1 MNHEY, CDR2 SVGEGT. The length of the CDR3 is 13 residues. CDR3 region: CASSYSGAYEQFF. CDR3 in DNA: TGTGCCAGCAGTTACTCTGGAGCTTACGAGCAGTTCTTC.

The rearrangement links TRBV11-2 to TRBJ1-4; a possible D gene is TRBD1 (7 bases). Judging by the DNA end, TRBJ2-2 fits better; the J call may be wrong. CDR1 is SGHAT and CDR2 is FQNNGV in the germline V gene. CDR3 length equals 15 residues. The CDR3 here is CASSPARGVVGELFF. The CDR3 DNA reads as TGTGCCAGCAGCCCGGCCAGGGGGGTAGTCGGGGAGCTGTTTTTT.